What follows are 3 T cell receptor beta chains derived from one specimen sequenced in a study of graft-versus-host responses after intestinal transplantation. The method was immunoSEQ multiplex PCR; TCRdb's version includes in-frame clones alone and lacks a portion of them. Of 100,000 or so clones in the sample, approximately 94% were seen once. Their cognate antigens are unknown. Sequences were derived from unstimulated CD8+ T cells sorted from spleen or lymph node cells, sampled before intestinal transplant. The receptors originated from a human donor who received an intestinal transplant.

The chain combines TRBV19 with TRBJ2-1; 8 bases align to TRBD2. Germline assignment: CDR1 LNHDA and CDR2 SQIVND (reference sequence). The CDR3 sequence is 13 residues long. Unmatched junction bases numbered 1, after V lost 3 bases and J lost 6 bases. This CDR3 is CASSILAGNEQFF. The CDR3, as DNA: TGTGCCAGTAGTATCCTAGCGGGCAATGAGCAGTTCTTC.

This rearrangement joins TRBV27 to TRBJ1-1; D ambiguous. CDR3 length: 15 residues. Germline-derived CDR1 and CDR2 are MNHEY and SMNVEV (reference sequence). V dropped 1 base and J dropped 3 bases, with 12 bases sitting between them. The CDR3 bases are TGTGCCAGCAGTTTATTAGGTATTCGGGACACTGAAGCTTTCTTT. Encoded protein: CASSLLGIRDTEAFF.

The V gene is TRBV27, the J gene TRBJ2-2; no clear D gene. The V and J ends lost 3 bases and 6 bases respectively, with 14 bases between them. Germline V CDR1 and CDR2: MNHEY, SMNVEV (reference sequence). This CDR3 comprises 15 residues. The CDR3 spells CASSLSQRRAGELFF. CDR3 DNA: TGTGCCAGCAGTTTGTCACAGAGACGTGCCGGGGAGCTGTTTTTT.